This record covers a single T cell receptor (beta chain). Its target is unknown. Germline lookup yields CDR1 MDHEN and CDR2 SYDVKM. The CDR3 loop spans 17 amino acids. V lost 3 bases and J lost 0; bases outside the gene matches: 5. 60 Vbeta and 13 Jbeta primers were used in PCR. Assay: immunoSEQ multiplex PCR; the TCRdb copy retains only in-frame clones and omits some. The table includes some 200,000 clones, 60% to 80% detected once. This record belongs to a study of cytomegalovirus exposure and HLA in healthy donors. As for the study in general: Early released data had about 80 million unique TCRs, all coming from HLA-typed donors.

General study results and limits: Only CMV serostatus was available as immune exposure information. In a later analysis, several top co-occurrence clusters appeared linked to parvovirus B19, influenza, CMV and Epstein-Barr virus.

The TCR sequence derives from a female donor in good health and CMV-seronegative. V gene TRBV28 combines with J gene TRBJ1-6; TRBD1 matches 7 bases. Sequencing used PBMCs. The chain's CDR3 is CASSFGGDSSYNSPLHF. The CDR3 DNA follows: TGTGCCAGCAGTTTCGGGGGGGACAGCTCCTATAATTCACCCCTCCACTTT.